The 16 T cell receptor beta chains below were found in one sample sequenced in a study of radiotherapy plus CTLA-4 blockade in lung cancer (dated 2018 in TCRdb). The library was obtained by the immunoSEQ multiplex PCR assay. This is the immuneACCESS table as TCRdb keeps it, with only in-frame sequences that have V and J called. A part of the clones is gone; compared with another copy, unresolved V genes explain less than half, and the rest is unexplained. Recorded for this sample are tens of thousands of clones; about three quarters of them occurred a single time. The top ten hold about 2.5% of the sample. The sample consisted of peripheral blood, taken from a patient treated with radiotherapy plus ipilimumab. Receptors were obtained from a human donor with non-small cell lung cancer whose response to radiotherapy plus ipilimumab could not be evaluated.

This clone has just a few counts. The V gene is TRBV9, the J gene TRBJ2-7, with 8 bases matching TRBD2. The CDR3 length is 15 residues. V was pared by 0 bases and J by 4 bases, with 6 bases of the junction left unmatched. The germline CDR1 and CDR2 sequences are SGDLS and YYNGEE. The CDR3 sequence: CASSVGAGGSYEQYF. CDR3 in DNA: TGTGCCAGCAGCGTAGGTGCGGGAGGTTCGTACGAGCAGTACTTC.

The chain carries TRBV7-2 and TRBJ1-5, with unresolved D. The CDR3 covers 14 residues. Germline V gene lookup returns CDR1 SGHTA and CDR2 FQGNSA. V shed 5 bases and J shed 8 bases, with 16 bases lying between them. This CDR3 reads CASSVLPGEEPQHF. CDR3 coding DNA: TGTGCCAGCAGCGTCCTACCGGGAGAGGAGCCCCAGCATTTT.

The V and J genes are TRBV5-1 and TRBJ1-5; 9 bases fit TRBD1. This CDR3 region has 15 residues. Germline V gene lookup returns CDR1 SGHRS and CDR2 YFSETQ. The junction had 6 bases not matched to a gene; V was cut back by 2 bases and J by 6 bases. The CDR3 nucleotides read TGCGCCAGCAGCTTTACAGGGGGCGTTGGTCAGCCCCAGCATTTT. This encodes CASSFTGGVGQPQHF.

The J gene is TRBJ1-5, the V gene TRBV28; a possible D gene is TRBD1 (5 bases). The ends were cut back, 8 bases at V and 3 bases at J, with 17 bases in the middle. CDR1 and CDR2 (germline): MDHEN, SYDVKM. CDR3 length: 15 residues. The CDR3 bases are TGTGCCAGCGCCGATGGGAAGGACAACAATCAGCCCCAGCATTTT. Protein sequence: CASADGKDNNQPQHF.

The chain couples TRBV7-2 to TRBJ2-3; unclear D gene. The CDR3 contains 14 residues. Germline CDR1 reads SGHTA; CDR2 reads FQGNSA. V dropped 1 base and J dropped 0 bases, with 5 bases sitting between them. CDR3 in amino acids: CASSLVFSTDTQYF. CDR3 nucleotides: TGTGCCAGCAGCTTAGTCTTCAGCACAGATACGCAGTATTTT.

This sequence joins TRBV13 and TRBJ1-4; a possible D gene is TRBD1 (5 bases). The CDR3 totals 16 residues. Germline CDR1 is PRHDT and CDR2 is FYEKMQ (reference sequence). Trimming shortened V by 0 bases and J by 4 bases, and 12 bases separated the two germline ends. CDR3 sequence: CASSLGNGRGNEKLFF. CDR3 bases: TGTGCCAGCAGCTTAGGCAATGGTAGGGGTAATGAAAAACTGTTTTTT.

This chain uses TRBV4-3 with TRBJ2-7, with a weak D call TRBD2 (6 bases). The CDR3 loop spans 15 amino acids. V lost 0 bases, J lost 6 bases, and 15 bases lay in between. Germline V gene lookup returns CDR1 LGHNA and CDR2 YSLEER. The CDR3 DNA follows: TGCGCCAGCAGCCAAGAGTGGAGGGGTTCGAGCGAGCAGTACTTC. Translated, it gives CASSQEWRGSSEQYF.

J is TRBJ2-7 and V is TRBV5-8; TRBD2 agrees at 7 bases. The J segment lost 2 bases and the V segment lost 3 bases, leaving 8 bases of the junction unmatched. CDR3 length: 15 amino acids. In germline, CDR1 is SGHTS, CDR2 YDEGEE. The CDR3 nucleotides are TGTGCCAGCAGCTGGGAGCGGGGCAAACCCTACGAGCAGTACTTC. Translating gives CASSWERGKPYEQYF.

The chain joins TRBV6-1 to TRBJ2-3; 7 nucleotides align to TRBD2. The CDR3 contains 17 residues. V dropped 2 bases and J dropped 0; count of bases not matched to a gene: 8. CDR1 and CDR2 from the germline V gene are MNHNS and SASEGT. The CDR3 DNA reads TGTGCCAGCAGTGAAAGTCAGCACGGGAGGAGCACAGATACGCAGTATTTT. Protein: CASSESQHGRSTDTQYF.

The rearrangement uses TRBV28 and TRBJ2-5, with D tentatively TRBD1 (6 bases). Per the germline V gene, CDR1 is MDHEN and CDR2 is SYDVKM. The CDR3 has 14 amino acids. V gave up 5 bases and J gave up 3 bases, with 13 bases separating them. CDR3 amino acids: CASSVKQGKETQYF. The CDR3 DNA follows: TGTGCCAGCAGTGTTAAGCAGGGGAAAGAGACCCAGTACTTC.

The CDR3 nucleotides read TGTGCCAGCAGCGTATCCGGGACTAGCGTCTACGAGCAGTACTTC. Translated, it gives CASSVSGTSVYEQYF. The rearrangement joins TRBV9 to TRBJ2-7; 10 nucleotides agree with TRBD2. Germline V gives CDR1 SGDLS, CDR2 YYNGEE. After removal of 1 base from V and 3 bases from J, the junction contained 4 bases not matched to a gene. The CDR3 is 15 residues long.

V is TRBV29-1 and J is TRBJ1-2; 11 bases are shared with TRBD1. CDR1 and CDR2 from the germline V gene are SQVTM and ANQGSEA. The CDR3 consists of 14 residues. The trim removed 5 bases at V and 4 bases at J, leaving 6 bases unmatched. The CDR3 protein is CSVTDRGRIYGYTF. DNA for the CDR3: TGCAGCGTTACGGACAGGGGGCGGATCTATGGCTACACCTTC. The full variable domain, with the rest looked up from reference TRBV29-1 and TRBJ1-2, is SAVISQKPSRDICQRGTSLTIQCQVDSQVTMMFWYRQQPGQSLTLIATANQGSEATYESGFVIDKFPISRPNLTFSTLTVSNMSPEDSSIYLCSVTDRGRIYGYTFGSGTRLTVV.

V is TRBV19 and J is TRBJ2-3; D not resolved. Between the trimmed V and J ends, which lost 7 bases and 3 bases, there was a span of 11 bases. The CDR3 extends over 13 amino acids. Germline V CDR1 and CDR2: LNHDA, SQIVND (reference sequence). The CDR3 sequence: CASMGRPTDTQYF. The CDR3 coding sequence is TGTGCCAGTATGGGCAGACCGACAGATACGCAGTATTTT. Based on the CDR3 plus reference TRBV19 and TRBJ2-3, the full variable domain is DGGITQSPKYLFRKEGQNVTLSCEQNLNHDAMYWYRQDPGQGLRLIYYSQIVNDFQKGDIAEGYSVSREKKESFPLTVTSAQKNPTAFYLCASMGRPTDTQYFGPGTRLTVL.

The rearrangement joins TRBV11-2 to TRBJ2-7; TRBD2 agrees at 8 bases. Germline assignment: CDR1 SGHAT and CDR2 FQNNGV. J lost 3 bases, V lost 6 bases, and 7 bases had no gene match. The CDR3 is 14 residues long. CDR3 region: CASRGTRVLYEQYF. CDR3 in DNA: TGTGCCAGCAGGGGGACTAGGGTCCTCTACGAGCAGTACTTC. Full variable domain (outside the CDR3, taken from reference TRBV11-2 and TRBJ2-7): EAGVAQSPRYKIIEKRQSVAFWCNPISGHATLYWYQQILGQGPKLLIQFQNNGVVDDSQLPKDRFSAERLKGVDSTLKIQPAKLEDSAVYLCASRGTRVLYEQYFGPGTRLTVT.

The chain links TRBV5-1 to TRBJ2-3; D gene ambiguous. Germline CDR1 and CDR2: SGHRS and YFSETQ. Between the trimmed V and J ends, which lost 0 bases and 6 bases, there was a span of 11 bases. The CDR3 consists of 14 residues. DNA for the CDR3: TGCGCCAGCAGCTTGGCCAGGCTGCCTGATACGCAGTATTTT. Translation gives CASSLARLPDTQYF.

V gene TRBV6-6 combines with J gene TRBJ2-7, with TRBD1 matching over 7 bases. The CDR3 runs to 13 residues. Germline V lookup: CDR1 MNHNY, CDR2 SVGAGI (reference sequence). V was clipped by 5 bases and J by 3 bases; unmatched bases: 4. The CDR3 nucleotides read TGTGCCAGCAGTGCGACAGGGAACTACGAGCAGTACTTC. Encoded protein: CASSATGNYEQYF.